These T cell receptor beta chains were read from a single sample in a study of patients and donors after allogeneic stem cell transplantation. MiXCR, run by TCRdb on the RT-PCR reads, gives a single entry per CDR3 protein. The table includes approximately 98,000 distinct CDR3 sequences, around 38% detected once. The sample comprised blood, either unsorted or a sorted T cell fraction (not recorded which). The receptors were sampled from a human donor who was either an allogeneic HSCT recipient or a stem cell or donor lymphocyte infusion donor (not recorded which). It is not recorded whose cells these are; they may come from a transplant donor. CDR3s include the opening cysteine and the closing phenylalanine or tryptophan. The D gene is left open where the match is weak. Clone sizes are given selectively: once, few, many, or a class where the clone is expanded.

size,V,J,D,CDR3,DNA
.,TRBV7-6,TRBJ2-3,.,CASSQGGGGTDTQYF,TGTGCCAGCAGCCAAGGAGGGGGGGGCACAGATACGCAGTATTTT
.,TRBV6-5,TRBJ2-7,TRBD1,CASSSDRIYEQYF,TGTGCCAGCAGTTCGGACAGGATTTACGAGCAGTACTTC
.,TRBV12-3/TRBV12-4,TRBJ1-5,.,CASSAQGHQPQHF,TGTGCCAGCAGCGCTCAGGGACATCAGCCCCAGCATTTT
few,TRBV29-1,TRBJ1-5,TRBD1,CSVEGQGASYSNQPQHF,TGCAGCGTTGAAGGGCAGGGGGCGAGCTATAGCAATCAGCCCCAGCATTTT
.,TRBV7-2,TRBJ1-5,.,CASSASPVVQPQHF,TGTGCCAGCAGCGCCTCACCAGTGGTTCAGCCCCAGCATTTT
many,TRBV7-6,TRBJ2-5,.,CASSLRARVDQETQYF,TGTGCCAGCAGCTTAAGGGCCAGGGTGGACCAAGAGACCCAGTACTTC
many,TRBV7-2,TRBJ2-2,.,CASSRNLGELFF,TGTGCCAGCAGCAGAAATCTCGGGGAGCTGTTTTTT
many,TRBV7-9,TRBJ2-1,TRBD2,CASSQQETSSGNYNEQFF,TGTGCCAGCAGCCAGCAAGAGACCTCTAGCGGAAACTACAATGAGCAGTTCTTC
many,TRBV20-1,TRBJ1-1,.,CSAAGVNMNTEAFF,TGCAGTGCTGCAGGGGTGAACATGAACACTGAAGCTTTCTTT
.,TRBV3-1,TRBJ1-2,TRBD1,CASSLTGTGDGYTF,TGTGCCAGCAGCCTAACCGGGACAGGGGATGGCTACACCTTC
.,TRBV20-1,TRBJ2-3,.,CSASVRGNTDTQYF,TGCAGTGCTAGTGTGCGCGGGAACACAGATACGCAGTATTTT
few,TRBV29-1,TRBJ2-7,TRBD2,CSVEAGGPFYEQYF,TGCAGCGTTGAGGCGGGAGGGCCCTTCTACGAGCAGTACTTC
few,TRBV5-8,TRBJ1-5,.,CASWGGFLGNQPQHF,TGTGCCAGCTGGGGTGGTTTCCTCGGCAATCAGCCCCAGCATTTT
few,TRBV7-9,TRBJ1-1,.,CASSFHGGPTEAFF,TGTGCCAGCAGCTTTCACGGGGGGCCCACTGAAGCTTTCTTT
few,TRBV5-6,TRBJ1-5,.,CASSVRNQPQHF,TGTGCCAGCAGCGTCAGGAATCAGCCCCAGCATTTT
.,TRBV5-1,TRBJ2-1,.,CASRSGEPYNEQFF,TGCGCCAGCAGGTCGGGAGAACCCTACAATGAGCAGTTCTTC